Presented here are 13 T cell receptor beta chains from one specimen sequenced in a study of blood T cell repertoires in COVID-19. Using immunoSEQ multiplex PCR, the repertoire was profiled, and TCRdb retains in-frame clones only, with some absent. The table lists 350,000 to 550,000 clones, around nine tenths of them singletons. Material for sequencing was peripheral blood. These receptors all stem from a woman aged 25 to 39 with acute or convalescent COVID-19.

The V and J genes are TRBV30 and TRBJ1-2, with D possibly TRBD1 on 6 matching bases. V was clipped by 5 bases and J by 5 bases, with 12 bases between them. The length of the CDR3 is 12 residues. Germline V gives CDR1 GTSNPN, CDR2 SVGIG (reference sequence). The CDR3 loop reads CAWYREIYGYTF. For the CDR3, the DNA is TGTGCCTGGTACAGGGAGATATATGGCTACACCTTC.

The V call is TRBV28, the J call TRBJ1-6; D unresolved. Germline V gene sequence: CDR1 MDHEN, CDR2 SYDVKM. The V end was cut by 6 bases, the J end by 0 bases, with 24 bases between. The CDR3 consists of 20 residues. CDR3 sequence (DNA): TGTGCCAGCAGCACTTATAACCCGGGATCGCTAAGCTCCTATAATTCACCCCTCCACTTT. This codes for CASSTYNPGSLSSYNSPLHF. Combining the CDR3 with reference TRBV28 and TRBJ1-6 gives the whole variable domain DVKVTQSSRYLVKRTGEKVFLECVQDMDHENMFWYRQDPGLGLRLIYFSYDVKMKEKGDIPEGYSVSREKKERFSLILESASTNQTSMYLCASSTYNPGSLSSYNSPLHFGNGTRLTVT.

V and J are TRBV2 and TRBJ1-5, with a possible D match to TRBD1 (5 bases). CDR3 length: 16 amino acids. The V end was cut by 7 bases, the J end by 7 bases, with 23 bases between. The germline gives CDR1 SNHLY, CDR2 FYNNEI. The CDR3 DNA reads TGTGCCAGCACCTGGAGGAGGGTGGGGCACGAGCAGCCCCAGCATTTT. The encoded protein is CASTWRRVGHEQPQHF.

This sequence joins TRBV18 and TRBJ2-1; a weak D match, TRBD2 (5 bases). The CDR3 length is 16 residues. The germline V and J ends were trimmed by 3 bases and 8 bases, with 20 bases remaining between them. Germline CDR1 is KGHSH and CDR2 is LQKENI. The CDR3 region is CASSPGKSTYGDEQFF. CDR3 sequence (DNA): TGTGCCAGCTCACCCGGGAAGTCCACATATGGCGATGAGCAGTTCTTC.

V gene TRBV11-2 combines with J gene TRBJ1-1; no firm D call. V was trimmed by 3 bases and J by 3 bases, leaving 8 bases between them. Per the germline V gene, CDR1 is SGHAT and CDR2 is FQNNGV. The CDR3 totals 13 residues. CDR3 protein: CASSLLEDTEAFF. DNA of the CDR3: TGTGCCAGCAGCTTGCTGGAGGACACTGAAGCTTTCTTT. The full variable domain, in which reference TRBV11-2 and TRBJ1-1 provide the parts outside the CDR3, is EAGVAQSPRYKIIEKRQSVAFWCNPISGHATLYWYQQILGQGPKLLIQFQNNGVVDDSQLPKDRFSAERLKGVDSTLKIQPAKLEDSAVYLCASSLLEDTEAFFGQGTRLTVV.

The genes are TRBV6-1 and TRBJ2-6; no clear D. The CDR3 totals 15 residues. CDR1 and CDR2 (germline): MNHNS, SASEGT. The ends were cut back, 2 bases at V and 0 bases at J, with 5 bases in the middle. The CDR3 nucleotides are TGTGCCAGCAGTGAACCGTACTCTGGGGCCAACGTCCTGACTTTC. It translates to CASSEPYSGANVLTF.

The chain links TRBV9 to TRBJ2-2, with TRBD2 identical over 7 bases. CDR1 and CDR2 from the germline V gene are SGDLS and YYNGEE. The CDR3 is made up of 13 amino acids. The J segment lost 6 bases and the V segment lost 4 bases, leaving 3 bases of the junction unmatched. CDR3 in DNA: TGTGCCAGCAGCCGCGGGGGTGCCGGGGAGCTGTTTTTT. Amino acids: CASSRGGAGELFF.

The CDR3, as DNA: TGTGCCAGCAGCTCAGGGGGGAAGGGAACAGATACGCAGTATTTT. Its protein is CASSSGGKGTDTQYF. This rearrangement joins TRBV11-2 to TRBJ2-3; tentative D call: TRBD1 (7 bases). Trimming took off 4 bases at V and 3 bases at J, with 14 bases between the two ends. Germline-derived CDR1 and CDR2 are SGHAT and FQNNGV. The CDR3 sequence is 15 residues long.

The rearrangement uses TRBV7-9 and TRBJ2-1; TRBD2 agrees at 10 bases. V was clipped by 5 bases and J by 7 bases; unmatched bases: 8. The V gene's germline CDR1 is SEHNR and CDR2 FQNEAQ (reference sequence). The CDR3 loop spans 15 amino acids. DNA for the CDR3: TGTGCCAGCAGCCCCGAGCGGGGGGGCCGAAATGAGCAGTTCTTC. It codes for CASSPERGGRNEQFF.

The V gene is TRBV5-5, the J gene TRBJ1-1; 11 bases are a match to TRBD1. The V gene's germline CDR1 is SGHKS and CDR2 YYEKEE (reference sequence). Trimming took 3 bases from V and 5 from J; bases not matched to a gene: 9. There are 16 residues in the CDR3. The CDR3 is CASSSRTGTGGTEAFF. CDR3 nucleotides: TGTGCCAGCAGCTCGCGCACCGGGACAGGGGGGACTGAAGCTTTCTTT.

V and J are TRBV4-1 and TRBJ1-5; D might be TRBD1 (6 bases). Trimming removed 4 bases from V and 1 base from J, with 14 bases in between. Germline values: CDR1 MGHRA, CDR2 YSYEKL. The CDR3 runs 16 residues. CDR3 nucleotides: TGCGCCAGCAGCCCTAACAGCGGGACAAGCAATCAGCCCCAGCATTTT. Translated, it gives CASSPNSGTSNQPQHF.

This clone was recorded once. CDR3 nucleotides: TGTGCCACCGTGGGCGGGGGGGCCTCTGAGCAGTTCTTC. Its protein product is CATVGGGASEQFF. The chain is built from TRBV27 and TRBJ2-1, with 9 bases lining up with TRBD2. Germline CDR1 MNHEY, CDR2 SMNVEV (reference sequence). J lost 9 bases, V lost 10 bases, and 10 bases had no gene match. This CDR3 spans 13 amino acids.

The gene calls are TRBV28 and TRBJ2-5, with TRBD1 as a possible D gene (5 bases). Germline V lookup: CDR1 MDHEN, CDR2 SYDVKM. This CDR3 has 12 residues. Trimming removed 6 bases from V and 7 bases from J, with 12 bases in between. CDR3: CASRHSQGTQYF. The CDR3 DNA sequence: TGTGCCAGCAGGCACAGTCAGGGGACCCAGTACTTC.